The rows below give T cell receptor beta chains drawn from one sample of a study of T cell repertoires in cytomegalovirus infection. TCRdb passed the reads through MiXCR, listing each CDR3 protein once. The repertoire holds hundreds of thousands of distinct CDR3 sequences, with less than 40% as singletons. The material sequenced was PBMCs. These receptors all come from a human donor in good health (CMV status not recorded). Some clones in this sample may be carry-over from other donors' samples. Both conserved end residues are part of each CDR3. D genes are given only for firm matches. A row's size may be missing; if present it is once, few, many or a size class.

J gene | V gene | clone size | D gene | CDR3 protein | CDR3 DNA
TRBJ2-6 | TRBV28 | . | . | CASEGVGANVLTF | TGTGCCAGCGAGGGGGTTGGGGCCAACGTCCTGACTTTC
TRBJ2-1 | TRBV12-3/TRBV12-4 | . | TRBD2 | CASSPGGGRPGHEQFF | TGTGCCAGCAGCCCCGGGGGGGGGCGTCCGGGCCATGAGCAGTTCTTC
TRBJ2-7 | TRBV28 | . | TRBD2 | CASTLSGLTYEQYF | TGTGCCAGCACTCTTAGCGGGCTGACCTACGAGCAGTACTTC
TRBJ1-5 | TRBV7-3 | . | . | CASSQENLNQPQHF | TGTGCCAGCAGCCAGGAGAACCTAAATCAGCCCCAGCATTTT
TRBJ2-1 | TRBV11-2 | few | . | CASSPISGGYNEQFF | TGTGCCAGCAGCCCAATCTCCGGCGGTTACAATGAGCAGTTCTTC
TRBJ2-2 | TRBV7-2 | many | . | CASSLNQRTLPGELFF | TGTGCCAGCAGCTTGAATCAGAGGACACTCCCCGGGGAGCTGTTTTTT
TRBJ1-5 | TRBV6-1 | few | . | CASSPGLHSNQPQHF | TGTGCCAGCAGCCCCGGACTTCATAGCAATCAGCCCCAGCATTTT
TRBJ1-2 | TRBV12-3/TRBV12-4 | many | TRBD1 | CASSIPGQGDYGYTF | TGTGCCAGCAGCATACCGGGACAGGGGGACTATGGCTACACCTTC
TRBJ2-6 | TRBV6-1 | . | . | CASRDTHSGANVLTF | TGTGCCAGCAGGGACACCCACTCTGGGGCCAACGTCCTGACTTTC
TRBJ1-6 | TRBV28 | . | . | CASSLLEGSNSPLHF | TGTGCCAGCAGTTTACTCGAGGGCAGTAATTCACCCCTCCACTTT
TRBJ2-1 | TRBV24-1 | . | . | CATSVGDEQFF | TGTGCCACCAGTGTGGGAGACGAGCAGTTCTTC
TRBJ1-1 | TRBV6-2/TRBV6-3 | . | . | CASSTLGFAGANTEAFF | TGTGCCAGCAGTACCTTAGGGTTTGCAGGGGCGAACACTGAAGCTTTCTTT
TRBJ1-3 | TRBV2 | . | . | CATSESGNTIYF | TGTGCCACTTCGGAGTCTGGAAACACCATATATTTT
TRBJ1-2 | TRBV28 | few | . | CASSPRGGSYGYTF | TGTGCCAGCAGTCCCCGGGGGGGTTCCTATGGCTACACCTTC
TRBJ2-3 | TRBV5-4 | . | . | CASSLADLSTDTQYF | TGTGCCAGCAGCTTGGCAGACCTTAGCACAGATACGCAGTATTTT
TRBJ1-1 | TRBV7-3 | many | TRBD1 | CASSPGTGVTEAFF | TGTGCCAGCAGTCCCGGGACAGGGGTTACTGAAGCTTTCTTT
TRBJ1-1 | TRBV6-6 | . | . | CDSSDRPLLNTEAFF | TGTGACAGCAGTGACAGACCCCTCTTGAACACTGAAGCTTTCTTT
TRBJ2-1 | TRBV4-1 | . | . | CASSQDLQGRHNEQFF | TGCGCCAGCAGCCAAGATCTGCAGGGACGGCACAATGAGCAGTTCTTC
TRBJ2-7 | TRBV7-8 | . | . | CASSGTPYERYF | TGTGCCAGCAGCGGGACGCCGTACGAGCGGTACTTC
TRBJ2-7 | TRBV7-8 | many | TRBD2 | CASSPPLRLAGYEQYF | TGTGCCAGCAGCCCGCCCCTCCGACTAGCTGGCTACGAGCAGTACTTC
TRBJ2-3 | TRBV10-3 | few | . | CAISESGRADTQYF | TGTGCCATCAGTGAGTCGGGACGCGCAGATACGCAGTATTTT
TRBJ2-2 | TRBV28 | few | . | CASSPPGSPETTNTGELFF | TGTGCCAGCAGTCCCCCTGGGTCTCCCGAGACGACGAACACCGGGGAGCTGTTTTTT
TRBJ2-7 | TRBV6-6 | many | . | CASSPRTYEQYF | TGTGCCAGCAGCCCCCGGACCTACGAGCAGTACTTC
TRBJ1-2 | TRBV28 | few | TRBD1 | CATGDSRDYGYTF | TGTGCCACCGGGGACAGTCGCGACTATGGCTACACCTTC
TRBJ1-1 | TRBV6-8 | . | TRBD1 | CASRENRGAMNTEAFF | TGTGCCAGCAGGGAGAACAGGGGGGCAATGAACACTGAAGCTTTCTTT
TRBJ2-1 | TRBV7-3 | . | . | CASSIPTHQFF | TGTGCCAGCAGCATCCCGACACATCAGTTCTTC
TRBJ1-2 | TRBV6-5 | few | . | CASSYGRDWGYTF | TGTGCCAGCAGCTACGGGCGAGATTGGGGCTACACCTTC
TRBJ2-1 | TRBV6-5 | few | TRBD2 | CASSYKRGEQFF | TGTGCCAGCAGTTACAAGCGGGGTGAGCAGTTCTTC
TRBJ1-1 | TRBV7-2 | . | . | CASSSPIGGTEAFF | TGTGCCAGCAGCTCCCCAATTGGGGGAACTGAAGCTTTCTTT
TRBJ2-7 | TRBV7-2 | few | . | CASSPRDSNYEQYF | TGTGCCAGCAGCCCTCGGGACTCGAACTACGAGCAGTACTTC
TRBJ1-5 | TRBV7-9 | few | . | CASSLGEADNQPQHF | TGTGCCAGCAGCTTAGGTGAGGCAGATAATCAGCCCCAGCATTTT
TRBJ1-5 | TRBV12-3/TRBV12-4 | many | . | CASSPTLGGSDQPQHF | TGTGCCAGCAGCCCAACCCTAGGAGGGTCGGATCAGCCCCAGCATTTT
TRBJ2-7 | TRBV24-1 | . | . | CATSDYRTSSYEQYF | TGTGCCACCAGTGACTACAGGACGAGCTCCTACGAGCAGTACTTC
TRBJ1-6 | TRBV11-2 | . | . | CASRLQGVSYNSPLHF | TGTGCCAGCAGGTTACAGGGCGTCTCCTATAATTCACCCCTCCACTTT
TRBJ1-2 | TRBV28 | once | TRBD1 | CASSLSGQGARNYGYTF | TGTGCCAGCAGTTTATCCGGACAGGGGGCGAGAAACTATGGCTACACCTTC
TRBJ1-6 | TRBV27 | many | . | CASLPGQRYNSPLHF | TGTGCCAGCCTTCCCGGACAGAGGTATAATTCACCCCTCCACTTT